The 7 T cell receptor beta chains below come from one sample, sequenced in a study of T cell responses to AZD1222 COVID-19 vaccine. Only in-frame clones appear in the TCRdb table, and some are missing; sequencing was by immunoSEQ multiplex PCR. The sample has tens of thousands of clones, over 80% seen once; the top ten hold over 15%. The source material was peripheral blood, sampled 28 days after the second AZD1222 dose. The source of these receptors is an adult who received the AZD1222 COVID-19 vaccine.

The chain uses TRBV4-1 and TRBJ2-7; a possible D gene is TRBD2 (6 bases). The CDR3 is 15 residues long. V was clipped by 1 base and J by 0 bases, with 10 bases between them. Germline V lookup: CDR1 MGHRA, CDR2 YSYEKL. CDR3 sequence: CASSQVWGDSYEQYF. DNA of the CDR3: TGCGCCAGCAGCCAAGTTTGGGGGGACTCCTACGAGCAGTACTTC.

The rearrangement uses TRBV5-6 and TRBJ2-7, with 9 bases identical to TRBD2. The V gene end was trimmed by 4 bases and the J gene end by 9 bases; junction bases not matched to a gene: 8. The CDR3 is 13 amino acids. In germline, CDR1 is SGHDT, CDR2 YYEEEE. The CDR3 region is CASSPGLADWQYF. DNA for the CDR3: TGTGCCAGCAGCCCGGGACTAGCCGACTGGCAGTACTTC.

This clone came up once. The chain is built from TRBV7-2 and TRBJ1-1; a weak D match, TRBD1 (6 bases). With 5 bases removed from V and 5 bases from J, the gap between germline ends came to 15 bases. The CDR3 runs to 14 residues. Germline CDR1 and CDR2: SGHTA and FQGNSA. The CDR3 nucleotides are TGTGCCAGCAGCCATTCAAGGGGGGTAACTGAAGCTTTCTTT. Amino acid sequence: CASSHSRGVTEAFF.

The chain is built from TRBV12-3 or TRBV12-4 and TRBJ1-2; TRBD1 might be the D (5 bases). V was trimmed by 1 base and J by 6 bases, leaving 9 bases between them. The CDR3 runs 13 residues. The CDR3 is CASSLVPGHGYTF. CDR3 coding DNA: TGTGCCAGCAGTTTAGTTCCAGGGCATGGCTACACCTTC.

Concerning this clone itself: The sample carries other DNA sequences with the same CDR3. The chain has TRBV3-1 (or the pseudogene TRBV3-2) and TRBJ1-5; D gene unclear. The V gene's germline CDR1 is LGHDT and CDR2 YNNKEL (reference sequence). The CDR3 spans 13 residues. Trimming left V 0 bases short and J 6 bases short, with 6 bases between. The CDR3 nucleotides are TGTGCCAGCAGCCAAGATCTGAGTCAGCCCCAGCATTTT. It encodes CASSQDLSQPQHF.

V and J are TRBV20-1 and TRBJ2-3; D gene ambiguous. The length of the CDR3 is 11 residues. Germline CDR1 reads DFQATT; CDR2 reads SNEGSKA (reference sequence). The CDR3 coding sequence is TGCAGCACTCGGGCCACAGATACGCAGTATTTT. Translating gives CSTRATDTQYF.

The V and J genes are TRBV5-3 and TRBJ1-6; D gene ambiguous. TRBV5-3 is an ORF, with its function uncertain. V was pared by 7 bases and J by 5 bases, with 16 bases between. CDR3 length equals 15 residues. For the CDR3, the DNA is TGTGCCAGATGTGCATCCCGGAGAGATAATTCACCCCTCCACTTT. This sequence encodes CARCASRRDNSPLHF.